This TCR beta chain was retrieved from a study of shared clonotypes between healthy human individuals. Study-level points and caveats: In having few donors, the study represented limited genetic and exposure-history diversity.

Deep level was the assay's run setting. Over several immunoSEQ plates, each subset's genomic DNA was distributed in even portions. Assay used: immunoSEQ multiplex PCR; TCRdb lists only in-frame clones, some missing. The profile shows approximately 460,000 clones, roughly three quarters of them singletons. There are many counts of this clone. The antigen is unknown. Healthy HIV-negative adults with no recent acute infections or vaccinations were recruited as donors. The CDR3 contains 14 residues. The V gene lost 0 bases and the J gene lost 2 bases, with 7 bases spanning the gap. CDR1 is SGDLS, CDR2 YYNGEE, per germline.

Sequenced material: PBMCs. This TCR was recovered from a middle-aged woman in good health. Some clones in this sample may be carry-over from other donors' samples. The chain has TRBV9 and TRBJ2-3; D is uncertain. As DNA, the CDR3 is TGTGCCAGCAGCGTAGCGGGCCTCACAGATACGCAGTATTTT. Its protein is CASSVAGLTDTQYF.